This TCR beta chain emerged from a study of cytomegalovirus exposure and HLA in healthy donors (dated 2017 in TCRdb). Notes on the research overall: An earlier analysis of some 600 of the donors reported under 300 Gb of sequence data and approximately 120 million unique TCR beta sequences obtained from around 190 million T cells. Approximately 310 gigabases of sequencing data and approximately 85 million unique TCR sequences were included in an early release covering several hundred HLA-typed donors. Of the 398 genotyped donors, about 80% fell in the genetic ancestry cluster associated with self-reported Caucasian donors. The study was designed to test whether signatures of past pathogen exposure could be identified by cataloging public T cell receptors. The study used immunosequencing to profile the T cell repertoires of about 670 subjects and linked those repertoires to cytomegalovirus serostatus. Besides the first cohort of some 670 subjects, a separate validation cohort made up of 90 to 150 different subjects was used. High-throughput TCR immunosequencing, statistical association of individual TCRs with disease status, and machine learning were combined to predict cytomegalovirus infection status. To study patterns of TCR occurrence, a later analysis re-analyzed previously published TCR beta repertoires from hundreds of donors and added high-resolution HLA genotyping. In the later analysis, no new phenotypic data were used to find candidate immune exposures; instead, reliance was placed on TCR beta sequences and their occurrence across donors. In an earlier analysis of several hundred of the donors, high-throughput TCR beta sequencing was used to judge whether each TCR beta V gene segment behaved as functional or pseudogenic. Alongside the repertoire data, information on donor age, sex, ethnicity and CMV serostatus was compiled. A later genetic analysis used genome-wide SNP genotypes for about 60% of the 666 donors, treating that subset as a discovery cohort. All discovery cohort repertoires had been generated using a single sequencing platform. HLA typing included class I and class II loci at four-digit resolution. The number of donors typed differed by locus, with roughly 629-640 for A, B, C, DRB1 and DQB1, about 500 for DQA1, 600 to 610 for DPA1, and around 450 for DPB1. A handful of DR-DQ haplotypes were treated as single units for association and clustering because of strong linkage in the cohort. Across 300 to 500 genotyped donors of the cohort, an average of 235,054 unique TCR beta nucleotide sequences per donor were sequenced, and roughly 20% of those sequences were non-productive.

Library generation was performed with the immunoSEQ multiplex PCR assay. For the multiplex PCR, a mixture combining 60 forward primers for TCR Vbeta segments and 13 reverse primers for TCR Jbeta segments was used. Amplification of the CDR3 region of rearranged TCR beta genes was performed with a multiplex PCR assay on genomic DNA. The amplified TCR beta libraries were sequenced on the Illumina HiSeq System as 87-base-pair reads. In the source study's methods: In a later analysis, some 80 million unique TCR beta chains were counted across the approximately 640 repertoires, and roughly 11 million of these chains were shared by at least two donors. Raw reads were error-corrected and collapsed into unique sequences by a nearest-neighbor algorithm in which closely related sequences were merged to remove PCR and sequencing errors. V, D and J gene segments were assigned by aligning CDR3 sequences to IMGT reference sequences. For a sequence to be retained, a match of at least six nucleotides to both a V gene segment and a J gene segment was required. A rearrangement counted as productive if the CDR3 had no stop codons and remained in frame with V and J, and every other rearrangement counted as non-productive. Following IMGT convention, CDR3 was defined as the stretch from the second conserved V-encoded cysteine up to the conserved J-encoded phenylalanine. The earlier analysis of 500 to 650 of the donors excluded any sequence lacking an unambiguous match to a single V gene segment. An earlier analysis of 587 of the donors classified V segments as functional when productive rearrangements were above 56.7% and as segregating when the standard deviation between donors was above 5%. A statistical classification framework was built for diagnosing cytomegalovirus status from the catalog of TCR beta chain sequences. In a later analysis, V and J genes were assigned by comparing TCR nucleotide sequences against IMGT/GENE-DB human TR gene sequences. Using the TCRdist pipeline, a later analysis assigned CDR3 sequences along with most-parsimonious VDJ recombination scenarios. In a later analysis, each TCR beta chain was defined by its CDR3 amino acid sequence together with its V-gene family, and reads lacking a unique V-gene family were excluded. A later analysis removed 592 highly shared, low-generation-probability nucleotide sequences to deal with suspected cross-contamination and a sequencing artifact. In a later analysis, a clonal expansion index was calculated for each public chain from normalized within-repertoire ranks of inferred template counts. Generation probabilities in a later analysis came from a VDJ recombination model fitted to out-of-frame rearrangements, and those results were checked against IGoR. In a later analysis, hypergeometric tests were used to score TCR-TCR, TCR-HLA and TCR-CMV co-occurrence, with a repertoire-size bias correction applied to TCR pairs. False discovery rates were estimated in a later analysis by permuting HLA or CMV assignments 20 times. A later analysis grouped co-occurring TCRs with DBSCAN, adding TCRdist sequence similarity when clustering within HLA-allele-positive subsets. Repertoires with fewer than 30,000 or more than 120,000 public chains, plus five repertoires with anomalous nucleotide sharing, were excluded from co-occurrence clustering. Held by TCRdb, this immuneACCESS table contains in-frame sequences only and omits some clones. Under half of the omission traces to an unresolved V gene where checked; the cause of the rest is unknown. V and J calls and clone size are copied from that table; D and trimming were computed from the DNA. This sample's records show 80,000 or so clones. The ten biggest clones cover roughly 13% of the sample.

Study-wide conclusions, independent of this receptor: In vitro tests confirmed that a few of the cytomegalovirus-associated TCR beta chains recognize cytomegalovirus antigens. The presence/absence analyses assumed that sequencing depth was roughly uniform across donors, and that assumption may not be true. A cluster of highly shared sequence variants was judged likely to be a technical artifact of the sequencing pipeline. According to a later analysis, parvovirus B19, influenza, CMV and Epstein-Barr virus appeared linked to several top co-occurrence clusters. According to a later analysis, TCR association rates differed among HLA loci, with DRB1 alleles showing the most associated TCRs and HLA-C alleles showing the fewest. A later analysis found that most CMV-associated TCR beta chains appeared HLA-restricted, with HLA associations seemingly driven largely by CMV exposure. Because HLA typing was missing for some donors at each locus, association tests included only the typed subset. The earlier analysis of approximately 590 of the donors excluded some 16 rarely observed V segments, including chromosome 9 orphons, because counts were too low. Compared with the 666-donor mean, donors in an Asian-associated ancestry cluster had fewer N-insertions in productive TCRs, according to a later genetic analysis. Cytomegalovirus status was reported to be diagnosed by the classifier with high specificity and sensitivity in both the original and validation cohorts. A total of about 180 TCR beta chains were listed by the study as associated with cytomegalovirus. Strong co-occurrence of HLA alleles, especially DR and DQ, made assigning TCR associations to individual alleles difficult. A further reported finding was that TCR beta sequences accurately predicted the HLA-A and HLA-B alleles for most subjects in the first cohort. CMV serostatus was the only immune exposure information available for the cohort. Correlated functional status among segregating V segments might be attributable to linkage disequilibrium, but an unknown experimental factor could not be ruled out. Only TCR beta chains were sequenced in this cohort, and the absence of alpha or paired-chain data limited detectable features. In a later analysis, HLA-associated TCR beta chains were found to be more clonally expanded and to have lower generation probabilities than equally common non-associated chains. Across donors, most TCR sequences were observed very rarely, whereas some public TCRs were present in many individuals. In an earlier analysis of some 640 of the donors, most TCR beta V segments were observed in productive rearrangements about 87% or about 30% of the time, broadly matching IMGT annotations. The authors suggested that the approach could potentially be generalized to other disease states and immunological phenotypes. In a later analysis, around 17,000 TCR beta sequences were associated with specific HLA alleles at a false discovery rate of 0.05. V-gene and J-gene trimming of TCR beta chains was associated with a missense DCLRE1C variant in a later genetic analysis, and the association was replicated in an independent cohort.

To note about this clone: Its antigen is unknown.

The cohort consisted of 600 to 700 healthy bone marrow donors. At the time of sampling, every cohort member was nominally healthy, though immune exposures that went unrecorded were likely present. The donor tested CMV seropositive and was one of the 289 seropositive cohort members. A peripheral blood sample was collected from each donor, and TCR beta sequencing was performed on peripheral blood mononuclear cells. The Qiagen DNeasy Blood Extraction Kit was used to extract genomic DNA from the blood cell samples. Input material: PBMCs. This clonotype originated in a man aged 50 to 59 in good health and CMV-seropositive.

The bases read TGTGCCAGCACCCCGAGGGAGACAGGGACTCAGCCCCAGCATTTT. Its amino acids are CASTPRETGTQPQHF. The chain employs TRBV2 and TRBJ1-5; TRBD1 agrees with 7 junctional bases. V is pruned by 7 bases and J by 6 bases, leaving 12 bases of the junction without a gene match. There are 15 amino acids in the CDR3, from cysteine to phenylalanine inclusive. The entry retains the CDR3 DNA only, 45 bases that are in frame from base 1. The germline V gene sets CDR1 to SNHLY and CDR2 to FYNNEI.